The clone carrying this T cell receptor (beta chain) was detected only once. As yet, its antigen is unknown. This specimen belongs to a study of PD-1 blockade in classical Hodgkin lymphoma. Study as a whole: Patients were dosed intravenously with nivolumab at 3 mg/kg every 2 weeks. Regarding the study as a whole: In newly diagnosed patients, baseline TCR diversity was reportedly below that of healthy donors.

Trimming took 2 bases from V and 4 from J; bases not matched to a gene: 4. CDR1 SGHNT and CDR2 YENEEA come from the germline V gene. There are 15 residues in the CDR3. Every one of the patients relapsed after autologous stem cell transplantation (brentuximab vedotin exposure was variable). Best responses were complete response, partial response or progressive disease. Using immunoSEQ multiplex PCR, the repertoire was profiled, and TCRdb retains in-frame clones only, with some absent. The sample carries around 30,000 clones, around four fifths recorded once. The chain carries TRBV11-3 and TRBJ2-3; the match to TRBD2 covers 9 bases. The source was peripheral blood mononuclear cells (PBMCs), collected at baseline. The TCR comes from a human donor with classical Hodgkin lymphoma. The DNA for the CDR3 is TGTGCCAGCAGCTTACACGGCGGGGGGGCAGATACGCAGTATTTT. It codes for CASSLHGGGADTQYF.